This is a list of T cell receptor beta chains from one sample in a study of CD8+ T cells in alopecia areata. Sequencing was performed with immunoSEQ multiplex PCR; in TCRdb, only in-frame clones are kept and a portion is missing. The data hold hundreds of thousands of clones, with 50% to 75% observed a single time. The specimen was CD4+ T cells sorted from blood, collected around week 54, from a patient treated with tofacitinib. The receptors originated from a human donor with alopecia areata. Both conserved end residues are part of each CDR3. A D gene is named only where the DNA matches it firmly. Clone size is shown for a subset of rows, as once, few, many or a class of expanded clone.

D gene	V gene	clone size	J gene	CDR3 DNA	CDR3 protein
NA	TRBV5-4	few	TRBJ2-3	TGTGCCAGCAGCTTGCCGGACACAGATACGCAGTATTTT	CASSLPDTDTQYF
NA	TRBV30	NA	TRBJ2-7	TGTGCCTGGACCCAGGGGCAGCACGAGCAGTACTTC	CAWTQGQHEQYF
TRBD2	TRBV9	NA	TRBJ2-5	TGTGCCAGCAGCCCGGGGGGACTCCCAGAGACCCAGTACTTC	CASSPGGLPETQYF
NA	TRBV30	NA	TRBJ2-4	TGTGCCTGGAGTGTAATGCACATTCAGTACTTC	CAWSVMHIQYF
NA	TRBV30	NA	TRBJ1-1	TGTGCCTGGAGTGCAAAAATGAGGAACACTGAAGCTTTCTTT	CAWSAKMRNTEAFF
NA	TRBV5-1	NA	TRBJ1-2	TGCGCCAGCAGCCTTCGGACCATTAACTATGGCTACACCTTC	CASSLRTINYGYTF
NA	TRBV29-1	NA	TRBJ2-1	TGCAGCGTTGAGCCAGCCAATGAGCAGTTCTTC	CSVEPANEQFF
NA	TRBV7-2	few	TRBJ2-7	TGTGCCAGCAGCTCCCGTGGAGGGGCCTACGAGCAGTACTTC	CASSSRGGAYEQYF
NA	TRBV5-1	NA	TRBJ2-2	TGCGCCAGCAGCTTGGGGGTCTCGAACACCGGGGAGCTGTTTTTT	CASSLGVSNTGELFF
NA	TRBV4-3	NA	TRBJ2-5	TGCGCCAGCAACCGGAGCCGGGGGCTCCAAGAGACCCAGTACTTC	CASNRSRGLQETQYF
NA	TRBV6-1	few	TRBJ2-3	TGTGCCAGCAGTGAACAGGGGTGGATCGGAGATACGCAGTATTTT	CASSEQGWIGDTQYF
NA	TRBV30	NA	TRBJ2-1	TGTGCCTGGAGTGTCTTGACGCCCACGGAGCAGTTCTTC	CAWSVLTPTEQFF
TRBD2	TRBV5-1	NA	TRBJ2-5	TGCGCCAGCAGCTTGGTGGGTAGCGGGACCCAAGAGACCCAGTACTTC	CASSLVGSGTQETQYF
NA	TRBV27	few	TRBJ1-2	TGTGCCAGCAGGACGAGGACCTTTGGCTACACCTTC	CASRTRTFGYTF
NA	TRBV6-5	NA	TRBJ1-2	TGTGCCGTCCTCAGGGACAACTATGGCTACACCTTC	CAVLRDNYGYTF
NA	TRBV5-1	NA	TRBJ2-3	TGCGCCAGCAGCCCCGTTCAGTCCACAGATACGCAGTATTTT	CASSPVQSTDTQYF
NA	TRBV14	NA	TRBJ1-4	TGTGCCAGCAGCCCCGGCGCGGAAAAACTGTTTTTT	CASSPGAEKLFF
NA	TRBV5-1	NA	TRBJ2-7	TGCGCCAGCAGACGGACGGCTACCTACGAGCAGTACTTC	CASRRTATYEQYF
NA	TRBV10-3	NA	TRBJ1-1	TGTGCCATCAGTGGTAACCGGGCCAAGAACACTGAAGCTTTCTTT	CAISGNRAKNTEAFF
NA	TRBV15	NA	TRBJ2-5	TGTGCCACCAGCAGATCTCAAGAGACCCAGTACTTC	CATSRSQETQYF
NA	TRBV7-6	NA	TRBJ2-7	TGTGCCAGCAGCTTAGGGCAGGCCTCCTACGAGCAGTACTTC	CASSLGQASYEQYF
NA	TRBV19	NA	TRBJ2-3	TGTGCCAGTAGTATACCTGGGGCAGATACGCAGTATTTT	CASSIPGADTQYF
TRBD1	TRBV7-8	once	TRBJ2-2	TGTGCCAGCAGCCTAGGACAGGGGGACACCGGGGAGCTGTTTTTT	CASSLGQGDTGELFF
NA	TRBV29-1	few	TRBJ2-5	TGCAGCTTTCTTCACCGAACCCAGTACTTC	CSFLHRTQYF
NA	TRBV2	NA	TRBJ2-7	TGTGCCAGCAGTGCTGCATGGCAGTACTTC	CASSAAWQYF
NA	TRBV6-4	NA	TRBJ1-6	TGTGCCAGCAGTGAGGGCTCGAACTCTTCACCCCTCCACTTT	CASSEGSNSSPLHF
NA	TRBV29-1	NA	TRBJ1-1	TGCAGCGTTGAAGGACAGACCAACACTGAAGCTTTCTTT	CSVEGQTNTEAFF
NA	TRBV27	few	TRBJ2-2	TGTGCCAGCAGTTGGGCAGGACCGAACACCGGGGAGCTGTTTTTT	CASSWAGPNTGELFF
NA	TRBV6-6	NA	TRBJ2-3	TGTGCCAGCAGTGTGGCAACGCGCACAGATACGCAGTATTTT	CASSVATRTDTQYF
TRBD1	TRBV15	NA	TRBJ1-2	TGTGCCACCAGCAGAGATCGTGGACAGGGCGGCGGCTACACCTTC	CATSRDRGQGGGYTF
NA	TRBV5-1	few	TRBJ2-5	TGCGCCAGCAGTCCCGACAGGCGGGAGACCCAGTACTTC	CASSPDRRETQYF
NA	TRBV2	NA	TRBJ1-5	TGTGCCAGCAGTGAGGACTACAATCAGCCCCAGCATTTT	CASSEDYNQPQHF
NA	TRBV27	NA	TRBJ2-6	TGTGCCAGCGGGGATGGGGCTGGGGCCAACGTCCTGACTTTC	CASGDGAGANVLTF
NA	TRBV7-9	NA	TRBJ1-5	TGTGCCAGCAGTCCGCCATTTGGGCAGCCCCAGCATTTT	CASSPPFGQPQHF
NA	TRBV6-5	NA	TRBJ1-2	TGTGCCAGTCAACGGGGAGACTATGGCTACACCTTC	CASQRGDYGYTF
TRBD1	TRBV30	NA	TRBJ2-5	TGTGCCTGGAGTAGGGACAGCCAAGAGACCCAGTACTTC	CAWSRDSQETQYF
TRBD2	TRBV4-2	NA	TRBJ2-7	TGTGCCAGCAGCCTCACTAGCGGGGGGGCCTACGAGCAGTACTTC	CASSLTSGGAYEQYF
NA	TRBV11-2	few	TRBJ2-4	TGTGCCAGCAGCTTAGAGGACACAGTGATTCAGTACTTC	CASSLEDTVIQYF
NA	TRBV11-2	few	TRBJ2-2	TGTGCCAGCAGCCCCGACGGGGAGCTGTTTTTT	CASSPDGELFF
NA	TRBV27	few	TRBJ1-1	TGTGCCAGCAGTCCCGGACAAATTAACACTGAAGCTTTCTTT	CASSPGQINTEAFF
TRBD2	TRBV27	NA	TRBJ2-5	TGTGCCAGCAGGACTAGCGGGACAACCAGGGAGACCCAGTACTTC	CASRTSGTTRETQYF
NA	TRBV27	NA	TRBJ1-2	TGTGCCAGCAGGAGGGGCCCAAACTATGGCTACACCTTC	CASRRGPNYGYTF
NA	TRBV29-1	NA	TRBJ1-1	TGCAGCGTTGAACTTTCAATGAACACTGAAGCTTTCTTT	CSVELSMNTEAFF
NA	TRBV25-1	NA	TRBJ2-2	TGTGCCAGCGGGGGCCTTACCGGGGAGCTGTTTTTT	CASGGLTGELFF
TRBD1	TRBV18	NA	TRBJ1-2	TGTGCCAGCTCACCACCGGGACAGGCCAACTATGGCTACACCTTC	CASSPPGQANYGYTF
TRBD1	TRBV4-1	NA	TRBJ2-7	TGCGCCAGCAGCCGCCCGGGACAGGGGTTTTACGAGCAGTACTTC	CASSRPGQGFYEQYF
NA	TRBV4-3	NA	TRBJ2-2	TGCGCCAGCAGCCTTGAAGGGGGGTTGGCCGGGGAGCTGTTTTTT	CASSLEGGLAGELFF
NA	TRBV9	NA	TRBJ2-5	TGTGCCAGCAGCCCCCGGGGGCAGGGCCAAGAGACCCAGTACTTC	CASSPRGQGQETQYF
NA	TRBV14	NA	TRBJ2-5	TGTGCCAGCAGCCAAGCCGGGACTCTTACCGGGCAGACCCAGTACTTC	CASSQAGTLTGQTQYF
TRBD2	TRBV5-6	once	TRBJ2-3	TGTGCCAGCAGCTTTGGGCCGGGGGGGCGCACAGATACGCAGTATTTT	CASSFGPGGRTDTQYF
TRBD1	TRBV14	once	TRBJ1-4	TGTGCCAGCAGCGCAGACAGGGGGACAAAACTGTTTTTT	CASSADRGTKLFF
NA	TRBV27	NA	TRBJ1-5	TGTGCCAGCAGTCCTGAGATTAGCAATCAGCCCCAGCATTTT	CASSPEISNQPQHF
TRBD1	TRBV6-5	once	TRBJ1-1	TGTGCCAGCAGAAAATCCAGACAGGGATGGTCTGAAGCTTTCTTT	CASRKSRQGWSEAFF
NA	TRBV7-6	once	TRBJ2-5	TGTGCCAGCAGCAGAATTCAAGAGACCCAGTACTTC	CASSRIQETQYF
TRBD1	TRBV7-6	NA	TRBJ1-2	TGTGCCAGCAGCTTAGGGACAGGGGACTATGGCTACACCTTC	CASSLGTGDYGYTF
NA	TRBV7-3	NA	TRBJ2-5	TGTGCCAGCAGCTTAACAGGGCCACCAGAGACCCAGTACTTC	CASSLTGPPETQYF
NA	TRBV10-3	NA	TRBJ1-3	TGTGCCATCAGTGACCCAGGGACATCGGGCACCATATATTTT	CAISDPGTSGTIYF
TRBD2	TRBV6-5	NA	TRBJ2-3	TGTGCCAGCAGCGGACTAGCGGGGGTTGGGGATACGCAGTATTTT	CASSGLAGVGDTQYF
NA	TRBV29-1	few	TRBJ2-3	TGCAGCGTTGACTTGAGCACAGATACGCAGTATTTT	CSVDLSTDTQYF